Below, one T cell receptor beta chain is given with its context. This sample was taken from a study of blood T cell repertoires in COVID-19. Using immunoSEQ multiplex PCR, the repertoire was profiled, and TCRdb retains in-frame clones only, with some absent. The sample has 200,000 to 250,000 clones, roughly 84% seen once. With V trimmed by 1 base and J by 7 bases, 11 bases remained unmatched. From germline, CDR1 is SGHRS and CDR2 YFSETQ. The CDR3 loop spans 15 amino acids. This chain connects TRBV5-1 to TRBJ2-7; TRBD1 matches 7 bases. The receptor's source is an older woman who had recovered from COVID-19. Material for sequencing was peripheral blood. The CDR3 here is CASSLTGDAVGEQYF. The DNA for the CDR3 is TGCGCCAGCAGCTTGACAGGGGACGCCGTTGGGGAGCAGTACTTC.